Here is one TCR beta chain with its context. Profiled with immunoSEQ multiplex PCR; TCRdb holds only in-frame clones, not every one. This table holds some 170,000 clones, approximately 94% found once. After removal of 5 bases from V and 0 bases from J, the junction contained 6 bases not matched to a gene. CDR3 length: 15 residues. Germline assignment: CDR1 KGHSH and CDR2 LQKENI. These data are taken from a study of T cell responses to AZD1222 COVID-19 vaccine. The TCR originated in an adult who received the AZD1222 COVID-19 vaccine. Source: peripheral blood, taken 28 days after the second AZD1222 dose. J is TRBJ1-1 and V is TRBV18; 7 nucleotides align to TRBD1. The DNA for the CDR3 is TGTGCCAGCTCAGCTCGACAGGGTTTGAACACTGAAGCTTTCTTT. It specifies CASSARQGLNTEAFF.